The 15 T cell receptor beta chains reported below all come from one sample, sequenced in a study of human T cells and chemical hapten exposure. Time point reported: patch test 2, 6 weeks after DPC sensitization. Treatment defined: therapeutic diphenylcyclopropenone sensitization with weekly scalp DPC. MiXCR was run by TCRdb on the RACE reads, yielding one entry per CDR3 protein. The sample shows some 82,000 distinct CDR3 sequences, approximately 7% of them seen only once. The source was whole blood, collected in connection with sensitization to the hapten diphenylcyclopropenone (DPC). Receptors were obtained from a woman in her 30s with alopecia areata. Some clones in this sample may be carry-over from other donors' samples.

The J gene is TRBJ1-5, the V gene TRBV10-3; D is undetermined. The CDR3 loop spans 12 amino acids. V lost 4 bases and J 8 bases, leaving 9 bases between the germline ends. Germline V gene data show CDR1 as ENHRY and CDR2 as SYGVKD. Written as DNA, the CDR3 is TGTGCCATCAGTGGGGGTCTGGAGCCCCAGCATTTT. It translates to CAISGGLEPQHF.

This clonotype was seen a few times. DNA of the CDR3: TGTGCCATCAGGGCGGAACAGGGTCGCACAGATACGCAGTATTTT. This codes for CAIRAEQGRTDTQYF. The chain combines TRBV10-3 with TRBJ2-3; tentative D call: TRBD1 (6 bases). V was trimmed by 6 bases and J by 1 base, leaving 14 bases between them. This CDR3 has 15 residues. Germline assignment: CDR1 ENHRY and CDR2 SYGVKD.

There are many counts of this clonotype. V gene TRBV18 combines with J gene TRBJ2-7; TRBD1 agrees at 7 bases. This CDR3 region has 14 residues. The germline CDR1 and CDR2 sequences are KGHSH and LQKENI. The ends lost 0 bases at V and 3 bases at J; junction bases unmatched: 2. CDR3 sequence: CASSPPGQNYEQYF. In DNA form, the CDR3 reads TGTGCCAGCTCACCACCGGGACAGAACTACGAGCAGTACTTC.

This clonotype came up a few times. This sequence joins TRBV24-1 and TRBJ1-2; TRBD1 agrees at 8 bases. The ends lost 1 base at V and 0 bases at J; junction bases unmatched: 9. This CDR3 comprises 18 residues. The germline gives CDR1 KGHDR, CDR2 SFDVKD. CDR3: CATSDFESGTGTNYGYTF. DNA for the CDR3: TGTGCCACCAGTGATTTTGAGTCAGGGACAGGAACTAACTATGGCTACACCTTC.

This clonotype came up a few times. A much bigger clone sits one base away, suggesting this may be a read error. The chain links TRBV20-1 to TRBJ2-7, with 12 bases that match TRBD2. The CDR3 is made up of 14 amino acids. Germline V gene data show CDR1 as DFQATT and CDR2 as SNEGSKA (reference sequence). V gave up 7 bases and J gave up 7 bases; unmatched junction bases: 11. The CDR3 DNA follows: TGCAGTGGCTCACTAGCGGGGGGCTGCGGGGAGCAGTACTTC. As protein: CSGSLAGGCGEQYF.

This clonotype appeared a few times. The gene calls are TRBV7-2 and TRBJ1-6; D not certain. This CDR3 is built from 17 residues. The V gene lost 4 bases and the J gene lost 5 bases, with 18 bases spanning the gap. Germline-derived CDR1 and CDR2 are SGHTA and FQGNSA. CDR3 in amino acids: CASSSFPSGRDNSPLHF. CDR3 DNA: TGTGCCAGCAGCTCCTTTCCCTCCGGACGGGATAATTCACCCCTCCACTTT. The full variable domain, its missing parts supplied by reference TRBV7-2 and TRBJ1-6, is GAGVSQSPSNKVTEKGKDVELRCDPISGHTALYWYRQSLGQGLEFLIYFQGNSAPDKSGLPSDRFSAERTGGSVSTLTIQRTQQEDSAVYLCASSSFPSGRDNSPLHFGNGTRLTVT.

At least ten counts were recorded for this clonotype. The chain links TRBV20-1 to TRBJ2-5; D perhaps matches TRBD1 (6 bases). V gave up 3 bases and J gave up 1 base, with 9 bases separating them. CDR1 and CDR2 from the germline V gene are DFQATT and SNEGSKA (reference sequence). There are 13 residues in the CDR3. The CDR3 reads CSASRTAQETQYF. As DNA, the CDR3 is TGCAGTGCTAGTCGGACAGCCCAAGAGACCCAGTACTTC.

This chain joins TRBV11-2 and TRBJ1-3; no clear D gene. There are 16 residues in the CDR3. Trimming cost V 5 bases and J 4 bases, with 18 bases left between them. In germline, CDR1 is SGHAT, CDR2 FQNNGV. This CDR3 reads CASSRDAGLPGNTIYF. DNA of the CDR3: TGTGCCAGCAGCCGAGATGCGGGTTTACCCGGAAACACCATATATTTT.

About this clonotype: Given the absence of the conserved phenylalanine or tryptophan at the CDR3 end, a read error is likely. The CDR3, as DNA: TGCAGCATCTCAGGGGGCGCAGATACGCAGTATTTG. As protein: CSISGGADTQYL. The V gene is TRBV29-1, the J gene TRBJ2-3; 8 nucleotides agree with TRBD1. The CDR3 runs to 12 residues. CDR1 is SQVTM and CDR2 is ANQGSEA in the germline V gene. The trim removed 8 bases at V and 4 bases at J, leaving 5 bases unmatched.

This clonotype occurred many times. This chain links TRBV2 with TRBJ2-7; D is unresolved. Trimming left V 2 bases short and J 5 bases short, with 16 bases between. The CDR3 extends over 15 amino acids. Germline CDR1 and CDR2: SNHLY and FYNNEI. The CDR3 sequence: CASSESNRRFDEQYF. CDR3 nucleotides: TGTGCCAGCAGTGAATCTAACAGAAGGTTTGACGAGCAGTACTTC.

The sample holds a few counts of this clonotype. Here the CDR3 reads CASREGSGVAYEQYF. CDR3 coding DNA: TGTGCCAGCAGGGAAGGGTCAGGGGTCGCCTACGAGCAGTACTTC. The chain uses TRBV6-5 and TRBJ2-7, with D perhaps matching TRBD1 (6 bases). V dropped 6 bases and J dropped 2 bases, with 17 bases sitting between them. The CDR3 covers 15 residues. CDR1 MNHEY and CDR2 SVGAGI come from the germline V gene.

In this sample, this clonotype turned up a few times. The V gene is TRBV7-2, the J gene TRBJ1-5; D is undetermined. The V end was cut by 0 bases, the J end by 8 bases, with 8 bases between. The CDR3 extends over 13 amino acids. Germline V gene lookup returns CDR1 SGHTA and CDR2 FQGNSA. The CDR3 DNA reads TGTGCCAGCAGCTTAGCGTTCGGTGAGCCCCAGCATTTT. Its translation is CASSLAFGEPQHF.

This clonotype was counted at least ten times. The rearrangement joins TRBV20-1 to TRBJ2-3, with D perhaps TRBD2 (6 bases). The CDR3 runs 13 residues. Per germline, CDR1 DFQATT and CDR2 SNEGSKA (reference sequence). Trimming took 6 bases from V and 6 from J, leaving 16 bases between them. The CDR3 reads CSAKRRGSDTQYF. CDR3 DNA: TGCAGTGCGAAACGGCGGGGTTCGGATACGCAGTATTTT.

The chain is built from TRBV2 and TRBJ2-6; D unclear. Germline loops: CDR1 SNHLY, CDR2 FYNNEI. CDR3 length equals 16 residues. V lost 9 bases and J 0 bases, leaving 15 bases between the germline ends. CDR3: CASSTLVGSGANVLTF. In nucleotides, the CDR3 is TGTGCCAGTTCGACCCTAGTGGGCTCTGGGGCCAACGTCCTGACTTTC.

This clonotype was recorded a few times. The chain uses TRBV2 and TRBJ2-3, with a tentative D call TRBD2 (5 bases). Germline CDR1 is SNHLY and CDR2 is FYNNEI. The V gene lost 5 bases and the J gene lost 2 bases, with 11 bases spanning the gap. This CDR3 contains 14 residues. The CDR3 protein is CASSSTTYTDTQYF. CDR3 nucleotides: TGTGCCAGCAGTTCGACTACCTACACAGATACGCAGTATTTT. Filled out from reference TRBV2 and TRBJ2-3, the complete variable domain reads EPEVTQTPSHQVTQMGQEVILRCVPISNHLYFYWYRQILGQKVEFLVSFYNNEISEKSEIFDDQFSVERPDGSNFTLKIRSTKLEDSAMYFCASSSTTYTDTQYFGPGTRLTVL.